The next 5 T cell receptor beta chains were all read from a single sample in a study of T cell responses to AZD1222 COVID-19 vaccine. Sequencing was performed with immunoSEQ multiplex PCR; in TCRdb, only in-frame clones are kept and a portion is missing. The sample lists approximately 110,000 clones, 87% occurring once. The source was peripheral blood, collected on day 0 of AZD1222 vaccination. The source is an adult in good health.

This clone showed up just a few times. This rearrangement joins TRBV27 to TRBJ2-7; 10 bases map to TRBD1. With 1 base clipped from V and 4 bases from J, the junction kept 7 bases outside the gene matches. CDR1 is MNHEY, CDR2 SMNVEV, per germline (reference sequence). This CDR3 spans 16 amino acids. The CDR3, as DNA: TGTGCCAGCAGTTTATTCGGGACAGGGGTCAGATACGAGCAGTACTTC. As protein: CASSLFGTGVRYEQYF.

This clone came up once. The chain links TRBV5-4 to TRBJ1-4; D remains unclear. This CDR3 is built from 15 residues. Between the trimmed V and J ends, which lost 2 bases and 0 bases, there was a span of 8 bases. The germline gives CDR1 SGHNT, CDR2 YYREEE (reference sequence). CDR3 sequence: CASSLFKATNEKLFF. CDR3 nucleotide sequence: TGTGCCAGCAGCTTATTCAAGGCAACTAATGAAAAACTGTTTTTT.

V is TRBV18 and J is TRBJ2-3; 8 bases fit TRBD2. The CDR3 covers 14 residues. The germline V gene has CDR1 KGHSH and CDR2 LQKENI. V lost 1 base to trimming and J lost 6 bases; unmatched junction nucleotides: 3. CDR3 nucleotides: TGTGCCAGCTCACCACTAGCGGGGTCGGATACGCAGTATTTT. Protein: CASSPLAGSDTQYF.

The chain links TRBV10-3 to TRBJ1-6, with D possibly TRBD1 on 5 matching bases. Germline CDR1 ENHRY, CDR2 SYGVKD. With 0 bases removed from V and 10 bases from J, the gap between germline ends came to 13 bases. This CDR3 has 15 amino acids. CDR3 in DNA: TGTGCCATCAGTGAGTCCGGGCAGGGAAGGTCACCCCTCCACTTT. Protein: CAISESGQGRSPLHF.

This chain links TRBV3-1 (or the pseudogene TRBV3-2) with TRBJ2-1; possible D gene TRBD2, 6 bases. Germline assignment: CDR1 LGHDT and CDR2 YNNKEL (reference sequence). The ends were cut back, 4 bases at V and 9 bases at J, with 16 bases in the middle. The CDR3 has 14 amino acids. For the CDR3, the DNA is TGTGCCAGCAGCCCCCAACGGCGGGATAGTGAGCAGTTCTTC. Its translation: CASSPQRRDSEQFF.